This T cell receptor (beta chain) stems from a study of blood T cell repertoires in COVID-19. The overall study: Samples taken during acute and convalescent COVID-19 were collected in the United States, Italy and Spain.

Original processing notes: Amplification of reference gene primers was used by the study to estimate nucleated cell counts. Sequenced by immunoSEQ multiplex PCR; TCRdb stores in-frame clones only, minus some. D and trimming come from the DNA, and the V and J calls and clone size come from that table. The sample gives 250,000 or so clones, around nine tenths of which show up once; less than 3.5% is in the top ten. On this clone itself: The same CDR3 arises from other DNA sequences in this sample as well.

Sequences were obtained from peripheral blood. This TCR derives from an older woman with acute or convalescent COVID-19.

CDR3 sequence (DNA): TGTGCCAGCAGTTTGTCCTACTATGGCTACACCTTC. This gives the protein CASSLSYYGYTF. V usage is TRBV28 and J usage is TRBJ1-2; no firm D call. Germline V lookup: CDR1 MDHEN, CDR2 SYDVKM. The CDR3 loop spans 12 amino acids. Trimming removed 3 bases from V and 3 bases from J, with 5 bases in between.